Detailed here is one T cell receptor (beta chain). This clonotype was seen more than once but under ten times. Its antigen specificity is not known. Per-base quality was not reported, and no clone a single base away is much larger than it. This sample was taken from a study of blood T cells in healthy people across ages (dated by TCRdb to 2013 to 2016). About the full investigation: Template switching captured roughly one uniquely barcoded TCR beta cDNA molecule per two T cells in model experiments. Age-related changes in TCR beta repertoire diversity were measured in the study by deep sequencing normalized with unique cDNA molecular identifiers. Donors were grouped into four age groups: young (average approximately 15 years), middle-aged (roughly 40), aged (about 60) and long-lived (less than 85). Donors of different ages were randomly distributed across sequencing lanes to avoid experimental bias. Two additional independent replicas of 1 million unique cDNA reads from the same blood draw were analyzed for two donors (one aged 18 to 30 and one aged 80 or older).

The protocol used for the library was 5' RACE. The data were produced on an Illumina HiSeq 2500. A second PCR of 7 to 11 cycles was run with a J-beta primer mix and a sample-barcoded 5' primer. A unique molecular identifier was introduced onto each TCR beta cDNA molecule by a template-switch 5' adaptor carrying 12 random nucleotides. Each sample yielded at least 2.5 million CDR3-containing paired-end reads. All of the RNA was converted into first-strand cDNA using the Mint cDNA synthesis kit, with a TRBC-specific oligonucleotide serving as the primer. After uracil-DNA glycosylase treatment, a first 18-cycle PCR used universal primers M1SS and BC2_uni_R on all cDNA. Per the source publication's procedure: For normalization, 1 million high-quality reads, each with a distinct molecular identifier, were randomly selected from each sample. Instead of being binned into consensus sequences, reads with shared molecular identifiers were discarded. CDR3 identification, clonotype clustering and error correction used MiTCR with a Q25 quality threshold and the strictest error-elimination algorithm. A nonparametric unseen species model with Euler transformation was used to estimate a lower bound on total TCR beta diversity. TCRdb applied fastp at Q25 and MiXCR to the public reads, then kept only in-frame beta chains. Each record represents a unique CDR3 protein, reported with the most common genes and DNA among its rows. TCRdb's processing, not the authors', yielded these V and J calls. The sample table shows some 900,000 distinct CDR3 sequences, and around 28% are seen once. Of the sample, roughly 17% is held by the ten largest clones.

Including the terminal cysteine and phenylalanine, the CDR3 comprises 15 residues. The entry retains the CDR3 DNA only, 45 bases that are in frame from base 1. From the germline V gene (reference sequence), CDR1 is MNHEY and CDR2 is SMNVEV. Relative to germline, V is 5 bases shorter and J is 3 bases shorter, with 16 bases between their ends. Study-level results and caveats: A strong correlation was found between observed TCR beta diversity and the percentage of naive T cells measured by flow cytometry. Total diversity estimates from one million sequenced T cells were considered lower bounds and underestimates. Conclusive comparison of naive and antigen-experienced compartments was prevented by the profiling of bulk unsorted PBMCs. The long-lived group showed more naive CD4+ T cells, fewer expanded clones and increased TCR diversity than the aged group, suggesting age selection. As age increased, observed TCR beta diversity per million T cells dropped in a roughly linear way, and a significant reduction was already evident by age about 40. The CMV infection status of donors was not known, potentially confounding age-related changes in expanded clonotypes.

The 39 donors, aged 6 to 90 years, were systemically healthy Caucasian individuals from Russia. Ten milliliters of peripheral blood were collected from each donor into EDTA-treated Vacutainer tubes. Ficoll-Paque density-gradient centrifugation was used to isolate PBMCs, with at least 6.5 million per sample. Trizol reagent was used to extract total RNA from the PBMCs, yielding at least 5 micrograms per sample. The percentages of naive CD45RAhigh/CD27high T cells were determined by flow cytometry on a PBMC aliquot from every donor. The V and J segments used are TRBV27 and TRBJ1-2, with a tentative D gene TRBD1 over 6 matching bases. This clonotype was obtained from a woman aged 80 or older in good health. Material for sequencing was blood. DNA sequence: TGTGCCAGCAGTACCAAGGGGGGTCGGGACTATGGCTACACCTTC. Translated, it gives CASSTKGGRDYGYTF.